The present T cell receptor beta chain was sequenced within a study of T cell responses to AZD1222 COVID-19 vaccine. Background on the study: Recipients boosted at about 4 weeks or about 12 weeks are pooled. Whole-study results and caveats: A mostly white British donor set with more females was recruited, and clonal diversity was possibly underestimated. Seropositivity was recorded at baseline in only a handful of AZD1222 recipients. Regions 160-218 and 743-854 held dominance among vaccine-associated CD4 TCRs, which spanned spike.

V was cut by 4 bases and J by 2 bases, with 8 bases left in between. CDR3 length: 13 residues. Germline CDR1 is SGHTA and CDR2 is FQGNSA. In the case of this clone: Antigen: not known.

Assay: immunoSEQ multiplex PCR; the TCRdb copy retains only in-frame clones and omits some. The table has under 200,000 clones, roughly nine tenths seen once. Sequencing was performed on peripheral blood, taken on day 0 of AZD1222 vaccination. The V gene is TRBV7-2, the J gene TRBJ1-2; no clear D. The receptor was isolated from an adult in good health. The CDR3 sequence: CASSSLGNYGYTF. In DNA form, the CDR3 reads TGTGCCAGCAGCTCTCTTGGGAACTATGGCTACACCTTC.